This TCR beta chain stems from a study of blood T cell repertoires in COVID-19. As for the study in general: Specimens from acute and convalescent COVID-19 originated in the United States, Italy and Spain. PBMCs, B-cell-depleted T cells, or T cells provided the cDNA or gDNA that made up the material.

Per the study methods: Reference gene primer amplification gave nucleated cell count estimates. Clones were sequenced by immunoSEQ multiplex PCR, and TCRdb holds only the in-frame ones, with some missing. That table gives V, J and clone size, and the DNA gave D and trimming. The sample carries about 180,000 clones, around 87% recorded once. Germline V CDR1 and CDR2: SGHDT, YYEEEE. Trimming stripped 4 bases from V and 3 bases from J, with 13 bases between. CDR3 length: 14 residues. Material for sequencing was peripheral blood. The source is a young woman with active or convalescent COVID-19. This rearrangement joins TRBV5-6 to TRBJ2-5; possibly TRBD2 for D (5 bases). CDR3 sequence reads: CASSVGLEKETQYF. CDR3 in DNA: TGTGCCAGCAGCGTCGGACTGGAGAAAGAGACCCAGTACTTC.